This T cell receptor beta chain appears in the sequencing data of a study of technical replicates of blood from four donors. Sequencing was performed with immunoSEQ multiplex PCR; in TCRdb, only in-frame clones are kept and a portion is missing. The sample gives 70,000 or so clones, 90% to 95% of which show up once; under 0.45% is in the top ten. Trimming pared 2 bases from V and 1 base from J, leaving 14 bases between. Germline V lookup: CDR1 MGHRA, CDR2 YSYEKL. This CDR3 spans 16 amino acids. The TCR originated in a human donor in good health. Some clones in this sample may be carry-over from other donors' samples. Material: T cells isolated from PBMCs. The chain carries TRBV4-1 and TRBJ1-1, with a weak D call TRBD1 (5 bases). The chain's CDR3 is CASSQPLGASNTEAFF. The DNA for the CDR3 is TGCGCCAGCAGCCAACCCTTAGGGGCTTCGAACACTGAAGCTTTCTTT.